This TCR beta chain was captured in a study of cytomegalovirus exposure and HLA in healthy donors (dated by TCRdb to the late 2010s). About the investigation overall: An earlier analysis of some 500 of the donors reported roughly 270 Gb of sequence data and some 120 million unique TCR beta sequences from 190 million or so T cells. Across 300 to 500 genotyped donors of the cohort, an average of about 240,000 unique TCR beta nucleotide sequences per donor were sequenced, and roughly 20% of those sequences were non-productive. An early release covering just under 650 HLA-typed donors comprised about 290 gigabases of sequencing data and 65 million to 100 million unique TCR sequences. Of the roughly 430 genotyped donors, 81% fell in the genetic ancestry cluster associated with self-reported Caucasian donors. The T cell repertoires of 666 subjects were profiled by immunosequencing and related to cytomegalovirus serostatus. HLA typing included class I and class II loci at four-digit resolution. In the later analysis, no new phenotypic data were used to find candidate immune exposures; instead, reliance was placed on TCR beta sequences and their occurrence across donors. High-throughput TCR immunosequencing, statistical association of individual TCRs with disease status, and machine learning were combined to predict cytomegalovirus infection status. A later genetic analysis used genome-wide SNP genotypes for about 60% of the roughly 700 donors, treating that subset as a discovery cohort. The study aimed to test whether cataloging public T cell receptors could reveal signatures of past pathogen exposure. Besides the first cohort of roughly 660 subjects, a separate validation cohort made up of 95 to 150 different subjects was used. To study patterns of TCR occurrence, a later analysis re-analyzed previously published TCR beta repertoires from around 670 donors and added high-resolution HLA genotyping. An earlier analysis of fewer than 700 of the donors applied high-throughput TCR beta sequencing to assess whether each TCR beta V gene segment acted as functional or pseudogenic. The number of donors typed differed by locus, with 629-630 for A, B, C, DRB1 and DQB1, 522 for DQA1, 600 to 610 for DPA1, and some 440 for DPB1. Every discovery cohort repertoire had been produced on one sequencing platform. Because of strong linkage in the cohort, roughly five DR-DQ haplotypes were treated as single units for association and clustering. Donor age, sex, ethnicity and CMV serostatus were compiled together with the repertoire data.

Libraries were made using the immunoSEQ multiplex PCR assay. A mixture of 60 forward primers for TCR Vbeta segments and 13 reverse primers for TCR Jbeta segments was used in the multiplex PCR. The CDR3 region of rearranged TCR beta genes was amplified from genomic DNA with a multiplex PCR assay. On the Illumina HiSeq System, the amplified TCR beta libraries were sequenced as 87-base-pair reads. The authors processed their data as follows. In a later analysis, roughly 80 million unique TCR beta chains were counted across the 650 to 750 repertoires, and roughly 11 million of these chains were shared by at least two donors. To remove PCR and sequencing errors, raw reads were error-corrected and collapsed into unique sequences using a nearest-neighbor algorithm that merged closely related sequences. V, D and J gene segments were assigned by aligning CDR3 sequences to IMGT reference sequences. For a sequence to be retained, at least a six-nucleotide match to both a V gene segment and a J gene segment was required. A rearrangement counted as productive if the CDR3 had no stop codons and remained in frame with V and J, and every other rearrangement counted as non-productive. CDR3 was defined according to IMGT convention as the region running from the second conserved V-encoded cysteine to the conserved J-encoded phenylalanine. Sequences without an unambiguous match to a single V gene segment were excluded from the earlier analysis of a few hundred of the donors. In an earlier analysis of 500 to 750 of the donors, V segments were called functional above 56.7% productive rearrangements and were called segregating when the between-donor standard deviation exceeded 5%. A statistical classification framework was built for diagnosing cytomegalovirus status from the catalog of TCR beta chain sequences. V and J gene assignment, in a later analysis, came from comparing TCR nucleotide sequences with IMGT/GENE-DB human TR gene sequences. Using the TCRdist pipeline, a later analysis assigned CDR3 sequences along with most-parsimonious VDJ recombination scenarios. A later analysis defined each TCR beta chain by its CDR3 amino acid sequence plus V-gene family, and excluded reads lacking a unique V-gene family. A later analysis removed several hundred highly shared, low-generation-probability nucleotide sequences to deal with suspected cross-contamination and a sequencing artifact. In a later analysis, a clonal expansion index was calculated for each public chain from normalized within-repertoire ranks of inferred template counts. A later analysis computed generation probabilities with a VDJ recombination model fitted to out-of-frame rearrangements, and checked the results against IGoR. A later analysis scored TCR-TCR, TCR-HLA and TCR-CMV co-occurrence with hypergeometric tests, applying a repertoire-size bias correction to TCR pairs. To estimate false discovery rates, a later analysis permuted the HLA or CMV assignments 20 times. A later analysis grouped co-occurring TCRs with DBSCAN, adding TCRdist sequence similarity when clustering within HLA-allele-positive subsets. For co-occurrence clustering, repertoires with fewer than 30,000 or more than 120,000 public chains were excluded, along with a handful of repertoires with anomalous nucleotide sharing. TCRdb holds this immuneACCESS table with in-frame rearrangements only. Some clones are missing; in checked studies, unresolved V genes explain under half, and the rest has no known cause. The V and J calls and clone size were taken over from that table, and D and trimming were inferred from the DNA. The sample data list under 200,000 clones, and approximately 62% of these were observed just once. Together, the top ten hold 1.4% to 1.5% of the sample.

To note about this clone: This clone's antigen is unknown. Qualities for individual bases were not recorded, and no much larger clone is one base off.

The cohort comprised 670 or so healthy bone marrow donors. At the time of sampling, every cohort member was nominally healthy, though immune exposures that went unrecorded were likely present. The donor tested CMV seronegative and was one of the 352 seronegative cohort members. Every donor gave a peripheral blood sample, and the peripheral blood mononuclear cells from that sample were used for TCR beta sequencing. The Qiagen DNeasy Blood Extraction Kit was used to extract genomic DNA from the blood cell samples. In the germline V gene, CDR1 corresponds to SQVTM and CDR2 to ANQGSEA. V sheds 4 bases and J sheds 4 bases, leaving 8 bases between their ends. Taken from cysteine to phenylalanine, the CDR3 has 12 residues. Left in the record is the CDR3 DNA by itself, 36 bases read in frame from the first base. Broad study findings and their caveats: A later analysis found that most CMV-associated TCR beta chains appeared HLA-restricted, with HLA associations seemingly driven largely by CMV exposure. Correlated functional status among segregating V segments might reflect linkage disequilibrium, but an unknown experimental factor could not be ruled out. A further reported finding was that TCR beta sequences accurately predicted the HLA-A and HLA-B alleles for most subjects in the first cohort. A few of the identified cytomegalovirus-associated TCR beta chains were confirmed in vitro to be specific for cytomegalovirus antigens. Immune exposure information for the cohort was limited to CMV serostatus. In this cohort, only TCR beta chains were sequenced, and detectable features were limited by the absence of alpha or paired-chain data. A group of highly shared sequence variants was considered likely to be a technical artifact of the sequencing pipeline. Sequencing depth was assumed to be roughly uniform across donors in the presence/absence analyses, though that assumption may not hold. Compared with equally common non-associated chains, HLA-associated TCR beta chains in a later analysis were more clonally expanded and had lower generation probabilities. A later analysis associated 16,951 TCR beta sequences with specific HLA alleles at a false discovery rate of 0.05. In both the original and validation cohorts, the classifier was reported to diagnose cytomegalovirus status with high specificity and sensitivity. Several of the top co-occurrence clusters appeared to be linked to parvovirus B19, influenza, CMV and Epstein-Barr virus, according to a later analysis. When HLA alleles, especially DR and DQ, strongly co-occurred, TCR associations were difficult to assign to individual alleles. A later genetic analysis associated a missense DCLRE1C variant with V-gene and J-gene trimming of TCR beta chains, and an independent cohort replicated the association. Some 16 rarely observed V segments, including chromosome 9 orphons, were excluded from the earlier analysis of about 600 of the donors because counts were too low. The authors suggested that the approach could potentially be extended to other disease states and immunological phenotypes. In a later analysis, TCR association rates were found to vary across HLA loci, with the most associated TCRs seen for DRB1 alleles and the fewest for HLA-C alleles. While some public TCRs were present in many individuals, most TCR sequences turned up only very rarely across donors. Because HLA typing was unavailable for some donors at each locus, only the typed subset was used in association tests. Some IMGT-functional V segments, including TRBV6-2 and TRBV6-3, could not be distinguished by the 87-base-pair reads and were therefore excluded. According to a later genetic analysis, donors in an Asian-associated ancestry cluster had fewer N-insertions in productive TCRs than the approximately 670-donor mean. Broadly in line with IMGT annotations, most TCR beta V segments showed up in productive rearrangements about 90% or about 30% of the time in an earlier analysis of several hundred of the donors. In the study, around 150 TCR beta chains were listed as associated with cytomegalovirus.

The clonotype comes from a man aged 50 or older in good health and CMV-seronegative. The sequencing sample was made of PBMCs. The chain uses TRBV29-1 and TRBJ2-1, with the D gene uncertain. The encoded CDR3 is CSVGTRYNEQFF. The bases read TGCAGCGTTGGTACGAGGTACAATGAGCAGTTCTTC.